The 13 T cell receptor beta chains presented below share a single source sample, sequenced in a study of T cell repertoires in cytomegalovirus infection. TCRdb analysed the reads with MiXCR anew, one entry per CDR3 protein. Here the sample spans 650,000 to 900,000 distinct CDR3 sequences, 32% being singletons. No cognate antigen is known for these TCRs. The input for sequencing was cultured CD8+ T cells from PBMCs, taken from culture after CMV antigen stimulation. Receptors originate from a human donor in good health (CMV status not recorded). Some clones in this sample may be carry-over from other donors' samples.

This clonotype was detected only a few times. This chain joins TRBV20-1 and TRBJ1-6, with D unresolved. Germline V gene lookup returns CDR1 DFQATT and CDR2 SNEGSKA (reference sequence). V was trimmed by 3 bases and J by 7 bases, leaving 10 bases between them. This CDR3 has 13 residues. The CDR3 coding sequence is TGCAGTGCTAGCCATGGCCGGAATTCACCCCTCCACTTT. Amino acids: CSASHGRNSPLHF.

CDR3 in amino acids: CASSEVEETVFNQPQHF. CDR3 in DNA: TGTGCCAGCAGTGAAGTGGAGGAGACGGTATTCAATCAGCCCCAGCATTTT. The rearrangement uses TRBV6-1 and TRBJ1-5; D ambiguous. The CDR3 is made up of 17 amino acids. Germline lookup yields CDR1 MNHNS and CDR2 SASEGT. Between the trimmed V and J ends, which lost 1 base and 3 bases, there was a span of 16 bases.

This clonotype turned up a few times. V gene TRBV7-9 combines with J gene TRBJ1-2, with D hard to call. Trimming removed 7 bases from V and 4 bases from J, with 13 bases in between. Germline CDR1 is SEHNR and CDR2 is FQNEAQ (reference sequence). This CDR3 region has 13 residues. The CDR3 here is CASNHGSSYGYTF. CDR3 sequence (DNA): TGTGCCAGCAACCACGGGTCATCCTATGGCTACACCTTC.

This clonotype was seen many times. Here the CDR3 DNA reads TGTGCCAGTAGTTTGGCGGGGGAGTCCTACGAGCAGTACTTC. Protein product: CASSLAGESYEQYF. The gene calls are TRBV19 and TRBJ2-7; 7 nucleotides match TRBD2. CDR1 is LNHDA and CDR2 is SQIVND in the germline V gene (reference sequence). The CDR3 consists of 14 residues. Trimming at V came to 5 bases and at J to 1 base, leaving 5 bases not matched to a gene.

In this sample, this clonotype turned up a few times. This chain links TRBV6-6 with TRBJ2-1; 8 bases match TRBD2. This CDR3 contains 16 residues. V dropped 5 bases and J dropped 8; count of bases not matched to a gene: 14. Germline loops: CDR1 MNHNY, CDR2 SVGAGI (reference sequence). The CDR3 spells CASSHRLAGGIYEQFF. The DNA of the CDR3 is TGTGCCAGCAGTCACCGTCTGGCGGGGGGTATCTATGAGCAGTTCTTC.

The rearrangement links TRBV25-1 to TRBJ1-1, with unresolved D. Germline lookup yields CDR1 MGHDK and CDR2 SYGVNS. The V end was cut by 3 bases, the J end by 5 bases, with 7 bases between. This CDR3 has 12 residues. CDR3 sequence (DNA): TGTGCCAGCAGTGACCCGGAAACTGAAGCTTTCTTT. Its translation: CASSDPETEAFF.

The gene calls are TRBV10-3 and TRBJ1-4; a weak D match, TRBD1 (5 bases). There are 15 residues in the CDR3. Germline V gene lookup returns CDR1 ENHRY and CDR2 SYGVKD. The V end lost 10 bases, the J end lost 0 bases, and 15 bases lay between the germline ends. Written as DNA, the CDR3 is TGTGCCACTCAGACAGACACCTCAACTAATGAAAAACTGTTTTTT. Its protein is CATQTDTSTNEKLFF.

This clonotype was recorded many times. This CDR3 is CAISEPGQGARSGNTIYF. CDR3 in DNA: TGTGCCATCAGTGAGCCGGGACAGGGGGCGAGAAGTGGAAACACCATATATTTT. The V call is TRBV10-3, the J call TRBJ1-3; 12 bases line up with TRBD1. This CDR3 comprises 18 residues. CDR1 is ENHRY and CDR2 is SYGVKD in the germline V gene. The V gene end was trimmed by 2 bases and the J gene end by 3 bases; junction bases not matched to a gene: 8.

The gene calls are TRBV7-6 and TRBJ2-1; 9 nucleotides line up with TRBD2. Germline CDR1 is SGHVS and CDR2 is FNYEAQ. The CDR3 runs to 14 residues. J gave up 8 bases and V 9 bases, and 11 bases lay outside the gene matches. CDR3 region: CASEGTSQEDEQFF. The DNA of the CDR3 is TGTGCCAGTGAAGGGACTAGCCAAGAGGATGAGCAGTTCTTC.

This clonotype was detected ten times or more. CDR3 loop: CASSPSYLSTDTQYF. CDR3 in DNA: TGTGCCAGCAGCCCCTCTTATCTTAGCACAGATACGCAGTATTTT. The rearrangement joins TRBV7-2 to TRBJ2-3; D gene unclear. The V gene lost 5 bases and the J gene lost 0 bases, with 12 bases spanning the gap. In germline, CDR1 is SGHTA, CDR2 FQGNSA. The CDR3 loop spans 15 amino acids.

This clonotype was observed a handful of times. The chain links TRBV7-9 to TRBJ2-1; a weak D match, TRBD1 (5 bases). CDR1 is SEHNR and CDR2 is FQNEAQ in the germline V gene (reference sequence). The CDR3 spans 16 residues. The V and J ends lost 1 base and 5 bases respectively, with 15 bases between them. The CDR3 spells CASSLDDRQFDNEQFF. The DNA of the CDR3 is TGTGCCAGCAGCTTAGACGACAGACAATTCGACAATGAGCAGTTCTTC.

The CDR3 region has the DNA TGTGCCAGCAGCCGACGTTTCGAGCGGGGGGAACAAGAGACCCAGTACTTC. As protein: CASSRRFERGEQETQYF. The chain has TRBV28 and TRBJ2-5; 9 bases agree with TRBD2. Trimming took 6 bases from V and 2 from J; bases not matched to a gene: 13. The germline CDR1 and CDR2 sequences are MDHEN and SYDVKM. CDR3 size: 17 residues.

This sequence joins TRBV15 and TRBJ2-7; TRBD1 agrees at 8 bases. This CDR3 has 13 amino acids. The V gene's germline CDR1 is LNHNV and CDR2 YYDKDF (reference sequence). J was trimmed by 6 bases and V by 7 bases; bases with no gene match: 8. The CDR3 protein is CATTATGESEQYV. The CDR3 DNA follows: TGTGCCACCACTGCGACAGGGGAAAGCGAGCAGTACGTC.